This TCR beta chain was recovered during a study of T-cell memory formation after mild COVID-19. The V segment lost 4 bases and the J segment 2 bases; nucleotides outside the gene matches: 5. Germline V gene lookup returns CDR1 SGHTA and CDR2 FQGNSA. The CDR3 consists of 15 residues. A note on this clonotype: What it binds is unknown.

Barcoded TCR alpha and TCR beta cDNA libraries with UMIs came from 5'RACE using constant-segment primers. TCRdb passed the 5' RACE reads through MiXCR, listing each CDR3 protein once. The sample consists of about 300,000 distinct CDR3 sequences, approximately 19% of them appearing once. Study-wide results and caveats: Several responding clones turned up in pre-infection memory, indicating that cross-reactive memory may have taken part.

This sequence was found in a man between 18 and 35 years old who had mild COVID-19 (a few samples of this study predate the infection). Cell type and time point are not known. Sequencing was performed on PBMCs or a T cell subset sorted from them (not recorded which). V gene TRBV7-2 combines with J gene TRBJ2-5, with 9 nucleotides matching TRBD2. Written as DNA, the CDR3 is TGTGCCAGCAGCTCGCACCTAGCGGGGCAAGAGACCCAGTACTTC. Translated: CASSSHLAGQETQYF.